One sample yielded the 26 T cell receptor beta chains listed below, sequenced in a study of blood T cell repertoires in COVID-19. Method: immunoSEQ multiplex PCR; TCRdb's copy keeps in-frame clones and lacks some. The repertoire holds tens of thousands of clones, 88% seen once, with 6.5% to 8.5% in the top ten. Sequencing was done on a sample of peripheral blood. These receptors were taken from a woman of 80 years or more with acute or convalescent COVID-19.

Here the CDR3 DNA reads TGCGCCAGCAGCCAAGAAGAGTCTAACTATGGCTACACCTTC. Encoded protein: CASSQEESNYGYTF. The rearrangement uses TRBV4-3 and TRBJ1-2; D call uncertain. Germline-derived CDR1 and CDR2 are LGHNA and YSLEER. This CDR3 is built from 14 residues. Trimming took 0 bases from V and 0 from J, leaving 5 bases between them.

The chain recombines TRBV5-8 with TRBJ2-1, with TRBD2 identical over 14 bases. J was trimmed by 7 bases and V by 4 bases; bases with no gene match: 4. The CDR3 has 15 amino acids. Looked up from germline, CDR1 is SGHTS and CDR2 is YDEGEE. The CDR3 sequence is CASSLGTSGRNEQFF. CDR3 DNA: TGTGCCAGCAGCCTCGGGACTAGCGGGAGAAATGAGCAGTTCTTC.

The chain has TRBV6-1 and TRBJ1-2; 8 bases fit TRBD1. The CDR3 is 16 residues long. Germline CDR1 is MNHNS and CDR2 is SASEGT. With V trimmed by 4 bases and J by 7 bases, 14 bases remained unmatched. CDR3 nucleotides: TGTGCCAGCAGTGCAGAATCCCTCAGGGGGCTCAGTGGCTACACCTTC. Its protein is CASSAESLRGLSGYTF.

The V and J genes are TRBV2 and TRBJ2-3; D unclear. This CDR3 is built from 15 residues. The germline CDR1 and CDR2 sequences are SNHLY and FYNNEI. With 6 bases removed from V and 1 base from J, the gap between germline ends came to 14 bases. CDR3 nucleotides: TGTGCCAGCAGAACTTACCGACTCGGCACAGATACGCAGTATTTT. It is translated as CASRTYRLGTDTQYF. Supplemented by reference TRBV2 and TRBJ2-3, the full variable domain reads EPEVTQTPSHQVTQMGQEVILRCVPISNHLYFYWYRQILGQKVEFLVSFYNNEISEKSEIFDDQFSVERPDGSNFTLKIRSTKLEDSAMYFCASRTYRLGTDTQYFGPGTRLTVL.

The chain is built from TRBV19 and TRBJ2-7; 8 bases align to TRBD1. The germline V gene encodes CDR1 LNHDA and CDR2 SQIVND (reference sequence). This CDR3 has 12 amino acids. After removal of 8 bases from V and 10 bases from J, the junction contained 10 bases not matched to a gene. DNA of the CDR3: TGTGCCAGTGGGACAGGAAGAGGGCATCAGTACTTC. As protein: CASGTGRGHQYF.

The gene calls are TRBV12-3 or TRBV12-4 and TRBJ2-1; 7 bases match TRBD1. The CDR3 extends over 11 amino acids. V shed 10 bases, J shed 9 bases, and the junction held 6 bases outside the gene matches. This chain's CDR3 is CATGTDLEQFF. In DNA, the CDR3 is TGTGCCACCGGGACAGACCTTGAGCAGTTCTTC.

V is TRBV11-3 and J is TRBJ2-1; the match to TRBD2 covers 9 bases. This CDR3 has 14 residues. The junction had 3 bases not matched to a gene; V was cut back by 1 base and J by 8 bases. Germline V gives CDR1 SGHNT, CDR2 YENEEA. CDR3 DNA: TGTGCCAGCAGCTTAGGCCAGCGGGAGGATGAGCAGTTCTTC. It encodes CASSLGQREDEQFF.

The V gene is TRBV14, the J gene TRBJ1-4; maybe TRBD1 (5 bases). V was cut by 4 bases and J by 8 bases, with 14 bases left in between. This CDR3 region has 14 residues. The germline V gene encodes CDR1 SGHDN and CDR2 FVKESK. CDR3 coding DNA: TGTGCCAGCAGCCGGGACTTGACCGGGGAAAAACTGTTTTTT. As protein: CASSRDLTGEKLFF.

The CDR3 DNA reads TGTGCCAGCAGTTTTACGGACACCGGGGAGCTGTTTTTT. It codes for CASSFTDTGELFF. The V call is TRBV12-3 or TRBV12-4, the J call TRBJ2-2; D remains ambiguous. This CDR3 comprises 13 residues. V shed 3 bases and J shed 3 bases, with 5 bases lying between them.

The chain couples TRBV5-1 to TRBJ2-7; no reliable D call. The CDR3 totals 13 residues. CDR1 is SGHRS and CDR2 is YFSETQ in the germline V gene. Trimming took 2 bases from V and 2 from J, leaving 8 bases between them. The CDR3 DNA reads TGCGCCAGCAGCTTTGACATTCCCTACGAGCAGTACTTC. This translates into CASSFDIPYEQYF.

The chain couples TRBV27 to TRBJ2-2; possibly TRBD1 for D (5 bases). Germline V gene sequence: CDR1 MNHEY, CDR2 SMNVEV (reference sequence). Trimming removed 5 bases at V and 1 base at J, with 5 bases between. This CDR3 has 13 residues. Here the CDR3 reads CASSGQNTGELFF. Here the CDR3 DNA reads TGTGCCAGCAGTGGACAGAACACCGGGGAGCTGTTTTTT.

This clone was seen a handful of times. V is TRBV3-1 (or the pseudogene TRBV3-2) and J is TRBJ2-5; the D gene is possibly TRBD2 (6 bases). Trimming cost V 0 bases and J 5 bases, with 25 bases left between them. This CDR3 comprises 19 residues. Germline loops: CDR1 LGHDT, CDR2 YNNKEL (reference sequence). The CDR3 loop reads CASSQDGLGQTLGRETQYF. CDR3 nucleotide sequence: TGTGCCAGCAGCCAAGACGGGCTGGGGCAGACGCTTGGGAGGGAGACCCAGTACTTC.

The chain joins TRBV5-1 to TRBJ1-5; TRBD1 matches at 7 bases. CDR3 size: 14 residues. Germline CDR1 and CDR2: SGHRS and YFSETQ. The V segment lost 1 base and the J segment 7 bases; nucleotides outside the gene matches: 5. CDR3: CASSLTGAGQPQHF. In DNA, the CDR3 is TGCGCCAGCAGCTTGACAGGGGCTGGCCAGCCCCAGCATTTT.

This chain links TRBV21-1 with TRBJ2-7; the table's D call TRBD1 went unverified against the DNA. TRBV21-1 is given as a pseudogene. The CDR3 totals 15 residues. CDR3 nucleotide sequence: TGTGCCAGCAGCAACAGGGGGACAGGGAGGAACGAGCAGTACTTC. Translation gives CASSNRGTGRNEQYF.

The J gene is TRBJ2-7, the V gene TRBV11-2; a possible D gene is TRBD1 (6 bases). The CDR3 extends over 15 amino acids. CDR1 and CDR2 from the germline V gene are SGHAT and FQNNGV. Trimming left V 1 base short and J 1 base short, with 11 bases between. The CDR3 DNA follows: TGTGCCAGCAGCTTAGCACCAGGGGCTTCCTACGAGCAGTACTTC. It specifies CASSLAPGASYEQYF. The whole variable domain, filled in from reference TRBV11-2 and TRBJ2-7, reads EAGVAQSPRYKIIEKRQSVAFWCNPISGHATLYWYQQILGQGPKLLIQFQNNGVVDDSQLPKDRFSAERLKGVDSTLKIQPAKLEDSAVYLCASSLAPGASYEQYFGPGTRLTVT.

The chain recombines TRBV19 with TRBJ2-2; D call uncertain. Germline lookup yields CDR1 LNHDA and CDR2 SQIVND (reference sequence). The V gene lost 0 bases and the J gene lost 6 bases, with 11 bases spanning the gap. This CDR3 is built from 15 residues. CDR3 region: CASSIDVITPGELFF. The CDR3 DNA sequence: TGTGCCAGTAGTATAGACGTTATAACACCCGGGGAGCTGTTTTTT.

This clone was recorded once. The genes are TRBV6-2 or TRBV6-3 and TRBJ2-7; 10 bases align to TRBD2. The CDR3 runs to 13 residues. The germline V gene encodes CDR1 MNHEY and CDR2 SVGEGT. V lost 6 bases, J lost 9 bases, and 8 bases stayed unmatched. The CDR3 reads CASSPGTSVGQYF. CDR3 nucleotides: TGTGCCAGCAGCCCCGGGACTAGCGTCGGGCAGTACTTC.

This chain joins TRBV3-1 (or the pseudogene TRBV3-2) and TRBJ2-4; 8 bases are shared with TRBD2. V lost 0 bases to trimming and J lost 14 bases; unmatched junction nucleotides: 12. CDR1 is LGHDT, CDR2 YNNKEL, per germline (reference sequence). The CDR3 totals 15 residues. This CDR3 is CASSQERLAGGGEYF. As DNA, the CDR3 is TGTGCCAGCAGCCAAGAACGGCTAGCGGGTGGCGGGGAGTACTTC.

The gene calls are TRBV7-2 and TRBJ1-2, with TRBD1 matching over 9 bases. With 3 bases clipped from V and 8 bases from J, the junction kept 7 bases outside the gene matches. Germline V gene lookup returns CDR1 SGHTA and CDR2 FQGNSA. This CDR3 spans 14 amino acids. In DNA form, the CDR3 reads TGTGCCAGCAGCTTGGCAACAGGGGGCGCGGGCTACACCTTC. Its translation: CASSLATGGAGYTF.

The chain links TRBV7-9 to TRBJ2-7, with D perhaps matching TRBD2 (5 bases). Looked up from germline, CDR1 is SEHNR and CDR2 is FQNEAQ (reference sequence). V shed 3 bases and J shed 0 bases, with 9 bases lying between them. The length of the CDR3 is 14 residues. The CDR3 loop reads CASSLAGVSYEQYF. The CDR3 nucleotides are TGTGCCAGCAGCTTGGCGGGTGTCTCCTACGAGCAGTACTTC.

The genes are TRBV19 and TRBJ1-5; D call uncertain. The CDR3 loop spans 16 amino acids. The germline V and J ends were trimmed by 10 bases and 2 bases, with 21 bases remaining between them. Germline V lookup: CDR1 LNHDA, CDR2 SQIVND (reference sequence). The CDR3, as DNA: TGTGCCACCGAGAGGGAGGGTCTAAGTGGCAATCAGCCCCAGCATTTT. Translated, it gives CATEREGLSGNQPQHF.

The chain combines TRBV21-1 with TRBJ2-7; the D segment call TRBD2 is taken from the table without a DNA check. TRBV21-1 is a known pseudogene. CDR3 length: 16 amino acids. The CDR3 region is CASSKRLSGVPYEQYF. DNA of the CDR3: TGTGCCAGCAGCAAAAGACTTAGCGGGGTCCCCTACGAGCAGTACTTC.

The chain carries TRBV4-2 and TRBJ2-3; TRBD2 agrees at 8 bases. The CDR3 extends over 16 amino acids. V lost 2 bases, J lost 2 bases, and 6 bases stayed unmatched. Per the germline V gene, CDR1 is LGHNA and CDR2 is YNFKEQ. The CDR3: CASSQLLGRVTDTQYF. For the CDR3, the DNA is TGTGCCAGCAGCCAACTCCTCGGGAGGGTCACAGATACGCAGTATTTT.

The J gene is TRBJ2-2, the V gene TRBV25-1; weak D call: TRBD2 (6 bases). The CDR3 totals 13 residues. The germline CDR1 and CDR2 sequences are MGHDK and SYGVNS. V gave up 5 bases and J gave up 5 bases, with 9 bases separating them. CDR3 DNA: TGTGCCAGCAGTATCGCGGGGACCGGGGAGCTGTTTTTT. Protein product: CASSIAGTGELFF.

The chain uses TRBV19 and TRBJ2-7; a possible D gene is TRBD2 (5 bases). V lost 6 bases, J lost 3 bases, and 12 bases lay in between. The CDR3 has 13 amino acids. Germline values: CDR1 LNHDA, CDR2 SQIVND (reference sequence). CDR3 nucleotides: TGTGCCAGTAGCGACACTAGTAGCTACGAGCAGTACTTC. Translating gives CASSDTSSYEQYF. The whole variable domain, filled in from reference TRBV19 and TRBJ2-7, reads DGGITQSPKYLFRKEGQNVTLSCEQNLNHDAMYWYRQDPGQGLRLIYYSQIVNDFQKGDIAEGYSVSREKKESFPLTVTSAQKNPTAFYLCASSDTSSYEQYFGPGTRLTVT.

The chain has TRBV19 and TRBJ2-7; 9 bases are a match to TRBD1. J lost 2 bases, V lost 4 bases, and 3 bases had no gene match. CDR1 and CDR2 (germline): LNHDA, SQIVND (reference sequence). This CDR3 has 14 residues. Here the CDR3 reads CASSKDRGTYEQYF. CDR3 DNA: TGTGCCAGTAGTAAGGACAGGGGCACCTACGAGCAGTACTTC.